Here is one TCR beta chain with its context. The sample is drawn from a study of blood T cell repertoires in COVID-19. The length of the CDR3 is 15 residues. The V end was cut by 6 bases, the J end by 0 bases, with 15 bases between. In germline, CDR1 is KGHSH, CDR2 LQKENI. The assay was immunoSEQ multiplex PCR, and TCRdb's table has in-frame clones only and misses some. The table shows some 50,000 clones, with approximately 90% occurring only once. The TCR comes from a human donor in a cohort sampled during active COVID-19. Sequencing was performed on peripheral blood. This chain links TRBV18 with TRBJ2-7; tentatively, D is TRBD1 (6 bases). The CDR3 sequence is CASSQRQDFSYEQYF. The CDR3 nucleotides read TGTGCCAGCTCGCAACGACAGGATTTCTCCTACGAGCAGTACTTC.